The clone carrying this T cell receptor beta chain appeared a few times. V lost 2 bases, J lost 4 bases, and 12 bases lay in between. CDR3 length: 15 amino acids. CDR1 LNHDA and CDR2 SQIVND come from the germline V gene (reference sequence). MiXCR, run by TCRdb on the 5' RACE reads, gives a single entry per CDR3 protein. In the table there are hundreds of thousands of distinct CDR3 sequences, around 10% of which are singletons. This record belongs to a study of T cells after yellow fever vaccination. The rearrangement joins TRBV19 to TRBJ2-1; D gene ambiguous. The sequence was collected from a man aged 18 to 29 who received the YFV17D yellow fever vaccine. The sample was PBMCs, taken on the day of the first yellow fever vaccination. The CDR3 bases are TGTGCCAGTAGTATATCAGGCCTAGGTTACAATGAGCAGTTCTTC. The encoded protein is CASSISGLGYNEQFF.